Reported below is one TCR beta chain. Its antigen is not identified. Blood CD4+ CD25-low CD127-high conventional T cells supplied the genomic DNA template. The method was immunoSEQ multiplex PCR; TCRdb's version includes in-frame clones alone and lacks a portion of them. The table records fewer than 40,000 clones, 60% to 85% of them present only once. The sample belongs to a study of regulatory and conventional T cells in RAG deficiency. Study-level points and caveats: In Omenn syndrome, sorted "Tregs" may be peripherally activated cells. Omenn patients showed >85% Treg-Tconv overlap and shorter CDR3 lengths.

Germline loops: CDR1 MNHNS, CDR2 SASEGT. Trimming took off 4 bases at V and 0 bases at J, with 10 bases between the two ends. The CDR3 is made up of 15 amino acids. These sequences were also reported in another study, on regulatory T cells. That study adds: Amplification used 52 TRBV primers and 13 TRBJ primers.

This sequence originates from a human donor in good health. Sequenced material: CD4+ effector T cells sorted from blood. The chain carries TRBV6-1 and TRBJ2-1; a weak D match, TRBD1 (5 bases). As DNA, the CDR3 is TGTGCCAGCAGTGTCGTCAGGGACTCCTACAATGAGCAGTTCTTC. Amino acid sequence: CASSVVRDSYNEQFF.